These 5 T cell receptor beta chains originate from one sample sequenced in a study of OX40 agonist ivuxolimab in advanced cancers. Library construction relied on the immunoSEQ multiplex PCR assay. TCRdb stores this immuneACCESS table with in-frame sequences only. Part of the clones is absent; in the studies checked, under half of the shortfall reflects unresolved V genes, and no reason is known for the rest. A total of some 98,000 clones appear in this sample, around 94% of them only once. The ten largest clones take up over 0.2% of the sample. The source material was CD4+ or CD8+ T cells sorted from blood, sampled in a trial of the OX40 agonist ivuxolimab. The receptors come from an adult with an advanced solid tumor such as melanoma, head and neck, liver or kidney cancer.

V gene TRBV15 combines with J gene TRBJ1-1; TRBD1 matches at 7 bases. V lost 1 base to trimming and J lost 6 bases; unmatched junction nucleotides: 11. Germline lookup yields CDR1 LNHNV and CDR2 YYDKDF (reference sequence). The CDR3 length is 16 residues. CDR3 region: CATSRGTGGILPEAFF. As DNA, the CDR3 is TGTGCCACCAGCAGAGGGACAGGTGGGATTCTACCTGAAGCTTTCTTT.

This clone was detected only once. The chain couples TRBV19 to TRBJ2-3; 8 bases agree with TRBD1. V was pared by 7 bases and J by 6 bases, with 9 bases of the junction left unmatched. The germline V gene has CDR1 LNHDA and CDR2 SQIVND (reference sequence). The CDR3 runs 14 residues. The DNA of the CDR3 is TGTGCCAGTAAGCCGGGACAGGACGGGGATACGCAGTATTTT. Translation gives CASKPGQDGDTQYF.

V gene TRBV28 combines with J gene TRBJ1-1, with D uncertain. This CDR3 has 14 amino acids. The V end lost 6 bases, the J end lost 1 base, and 12 bases lay between the germline ends. Germline-derived CDR1 and CDR2 are MDHEN and SYDVKM. CDR3 nucleotides: TGTGCCAGCAGCATTCAACGGTGGAACACTGAAGCTTTCTTT. Translated, it gives CASSIQRWNTEAFF.

This rearrangement joins TRBV28 to TRBJ1-2; TRBD1 matches at 8 bases. Germline trimming cut 6 bases from V and 4 bases from J; bases unmatched to any gene: 7. Looked up from germline, CDR1 is MDHEN and CDR2 is SYDVKM. The CDR3 is 14 residues long. CDR3 DNA sequence: TGTGCCAGCAGCACAGGGGGACTAGGCTATGGCTACACCTTC. Translation gives CASSTGGLGYGYTF.

This clone was seen once. The chain carries TRBV7-3 and TRBJ1-1; D is unclear. Germline V CDR1 and CDR2: SGHTA, FQGTGA. The CDR3 consists of 13 residues. The V and J ends lost 3 bases and 1 base respectively, with 6 bases between them. The CDR3 reads CASSFQTNTEAFF. The CDR3, as DNA: TGTGCCAGCAGCTTTCAAACGAACACTGAAGCTTTCTTT.